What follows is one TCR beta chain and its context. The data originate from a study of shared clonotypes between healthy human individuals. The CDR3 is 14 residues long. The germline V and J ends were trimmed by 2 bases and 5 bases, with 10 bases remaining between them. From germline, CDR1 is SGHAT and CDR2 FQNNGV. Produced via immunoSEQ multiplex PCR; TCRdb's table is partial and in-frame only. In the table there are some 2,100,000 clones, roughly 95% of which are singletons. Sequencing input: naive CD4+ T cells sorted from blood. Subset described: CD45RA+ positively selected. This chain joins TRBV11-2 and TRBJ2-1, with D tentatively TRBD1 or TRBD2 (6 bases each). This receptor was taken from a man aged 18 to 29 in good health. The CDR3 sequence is CASSLRGRDNEQFF. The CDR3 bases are TGTGCCAGCAGCTTACGGGGGCGCGACAATGAGCAGTTCTTC.